Listed here are 24 T cell receptor beta chains from one sample, sequenced in a study of breast tumors, draining lymph nodes, adjacent tissues. TCRdb analysed the multiplex PCR reads with MiXCR anew, one entry per CDR3 protein. The sample yields 25,000 or so distinct CDR3 sequences, almost 70% seen once. Source material: tumor-adjacent breast tissue. The receptors were gathered from a female donor with breast cancer. Some clones in this sample may be carry-over from other donors' samples.

The table lists this clonotype with many counts. The rearrangement links TRBV3-1 to TRBJ1-3; the D is unclear. Trimming pared 4 bases from V and 0 bases from J, leaving 10 bases between. This CDR3 is built from 15 residues. CDR1 and CDR2 from the germline V gene are LGHDT and YNNKEL (reference sequence). The CDR3 is CASSPRVSSGNTIYF. Written as DNA, the CDR3 is TGTGCCAGCAGCCCGCGGGTCAGCTCTGGAAACACCATATATTTT.

V gene TRBV20-1 combines with J gene TRBJ1-6, with 8 bases matching TRBD1. The V segment lost 6 bases and the J segment 10 bases; nucleotides outside the gene matches: 8. The CDR3 is made up of 13 amino acids. The germline CDR1 and CDR2 sequences are DFQATT and SNEGSKA (reference sequence). This CDR3 reads CSARDRQISPLHF. The CDR3 DNA reads TGCAGTGCCCGGGACAGGCAAATCTCACCCCTCCACTTT.

The table lists this clonotype with a few counts. Since a much larger clone is just one base distant, this may be a read error. The rearrangement joins TRBV12-5 to TRBJ2-3; weak D call: TRBD1 (6 bases). Germline CDR1 reads LGHNT; CDR2 reads FRNRAP. There are 15 residues in the CDR3. CDR3 loop: CASGLVEQGTNTQYF. In nucleotides, the CDR3 is TGTGCTAGTGGTTTGGTAGAACAGGGCACAAATACGCAGTATTTT.

As to this clonotype: The junction departs from the called germline gene at one end, perhaps through a read error. The chain employs TRBV6-1 and TRBJ2-7, with D possibly matching TRBD2 (6 bases). The CDR3 extends over 15 amino acids. Germline V gene lookup returns CDR1 MNHNS and CDR2 SASEGT. Here the CDR3 reads CAGSVGAGERYEQYF. Written as DNA, the CDR3 is TGTGCCGGCAGCGTAGGAGCGGGTGAACGATACGAGCAGTACTTC.

This clonotype was counted only a few times. The chain combines TRBV11-3 with TRBJ2-3, with TRBD1 matching 12 bases. CDR1 is SGHNT and CDR2 is YENEEA in the germline V gene. With 5 bases clipped from V and 4 bases from J, the junction kept 7 bases outside the gene matches. The CDR3 length is 16 residues. The CDR3 sequence is CASSPPGQGASDTQYF. The CDR3 nucleotides are TGTGCCAGCAGCCCACCGGGACAGGGGGCATCAGATACGCAGTATTTT.

The chain uses TRBV5-6 and TRBJ1-2, with a weak D call TRBD1 (5 bases). This CDR3 contains 12 residues. Trimming stripped 7 bases from V and 6 bases from J, with 13 bases between. Germline CDR1 and CDR2: SGHDT and YYEEEE. In nucleotides, the CDR3 is TGTGCCAGCGGCCTGGGGGGGGATGGCTACACCTTC. Its protein is CASGLGGDGYTF.

This CDR3 is CASSLPGTGPYEQYF. The CDR3 DNA reads TGTGCCAGCAGTTTACCCGGGACAGGGCCCTACGAGCAGTACTTC. The chain combines TRBV28 with TRBJ2-7; 9 nucleotides match TRBD1. CDR3 length: 15 residues. Losses at the gene ends were 2 bases for V and 2 bases for J; bases not matched to a gene: 4. Germline CDR1 is MDHEN and CDR2 is SYDVKM.

CDR3 in amino acids: CATSRRRGRSPLHF. CDR3 in DNA: TGTGCCACCAGCAGAAGGAGGGGCAGGTCACCCCTCCACTTT. The rearrangement joins TRBV15 to TRBJ1-6; D is perhaps TRBD1 (5 bases). This CDR3 region has 14 residues. The V end lost 2 bases, the J end lost 10 bases, and 12 bases lay between the germline ends. Germline-derived CDR1 and CDR2 are LNHNV and YYDKDF (reference sequence). Full variable domain (missing parts from reference TRBV15 and TRBJ1-6): DAMVIQNPRYQVTQFGKPVTLSCSQTLNHNVMYWYQQKSSQAPKLLFHYYDKDFNNEADTPDNFQSRRPNTSFCFLDIRSPGLGDTAMYLCATSRRRGRSPLHFGNGTRLTVT.

This clonotype was observed once. The V gene is TRBV20-1, the J gene TRBJ2-1; 9 bases match TRBD2. This CDR3 is built from 13 residues. From germline, CDR1 is DFQATT and CDR2 SNEGSKA (reference sequence). With 7 bases clipped from V and 7 bases from J, the junction kept 8 bases outside the gene matches. CDR3 coding DNA: TGCAGTGGATCTAGCGGGGCGATAAATGAGCAGTTCTTC. Translated, it gives CSGSSGAINEQFF.

This chain connects TRBV6-4 to TRBJ2-7; 11 bases agree with TRBD2. Germline assignment: CDR1 MRHNA and CDR2 SNTAGT. CDR3 length: 18 residues. The V segment lost 0 bases and the J segment 3 bases; nucleotides outside the gene matches: 10. The CDR3 reads CASSDSRGLAEIGYEQYF. Written as DNA, the CDR3 is TGTGCCAGCAGTGACTCAAGGGGACTAGCGGAGATAGGCTACGAGCAGTACTTC.

This clonotype has just one count. This sequence joins TRBV19 and TRBJ2-1, with 7 bases matching TRBD2. Germline assignment: CDR1 LNHDA and CDR2 SQIVND (reference sequence). The V and J ends lost 6 bases and 8 bases, in that order; junction bases with no gene match: 7. The CDR3 consists of 13 residues. The CDR3 sequence is CASSWTRSHEQFF. The DNA of the CDR3 is TGTGCCAGTAGCTGGACTAGGTCCCATGAGCAGTTCTTC.

The J gene is TRBJ2-7, the V gene TRBV7-9; D is undetermined. With 1 base removed from V and 4 bases from J, the gap between germline ends came to 11 bases. This CDR3 is built from 14 residues. Per the germline V gene, CDR1 is SEHNR and CDR2 is FQNEAQ (reference sequence). DNA for the CDR3: TGTGCCAGCAGCTTAGTGGTCTTCCCTTACGAGCAGTACTTC. Its translation is CASSLVVFPYEQYF.

This clonotype has just a few counts. The genes are TRBV5-1 and TRBJ2-5; a weak D match, TRBD1 (5 bases). Germline CDR1 and CDR2: SGHRS and YFSETQ. V was trimmed by 4 bases and J by 2 bases, leaving 12 bases between them. The CDR3 runs to 14 residues. The CDR3 sequence: CASSVSTGQETQYF. The DNA for the CDR3 is TGCGCCAGCAGCGTCTCCACAGGACAAGAGACCCAGTACTTC.

This clonotype was seen many times. The CDR3 DNA is TGCAGTGCTCTCAATCGTAGGGATGAGCAGTTCTTC. Protein sequence: CSALNRRDEQFF. J is TRBJ2-1 and V is TRBV20-1, with D unclear. Germline CDR1 and CDR2: DFQATT and SNEGSKA (reference sequence). V lost 5 bases and J 8 bases, leaving 13 bases between the germline ends. The CDR3 loop spans 12 amino acids.

This chain joins TRBV24-1 and TRBJ2-7; 8 bases are a match to TRBD1. This CDR3 region has 14 residues. Germline assignment: CDR1 KGHDR and CDR2 SFDVKD. The V gene end was trimmed by 4 bases and the J gene end by 5 bases; junction bases not matched to a gene: 6. For the CDR3, the DNA is TGTGCCACCAGTGACCCGGACAGGGTCCACGAGCAGTACTTC. Encoded protein: CATSDPDRVHEQYF.

This clonotype ranks as medium-sized (0.01 to 0.1%). This chain joins TRBV20-1 and TRBJ2-7, with D unresolved. From germline, CDR1 is DFQATT and CDR2 SNEGSKA (reference sequence). V was clipped by 3 bases and J by 7 bases, with 16 bases between them. The CDR3 sequence is 13 residues long. The CDR3 DNA reads as TGCAGTGCTAGGAGGCCCAGGTCATGGGAGCAGTACTTC. This sequence encodes CSARRPRSWEQYF.

Of note for this clonotype: The junction and the germline gene differ at one end; a read error may be behind it. The V call is TRBV7-6, the J call TRBJ1-6; 9 bases line up with TRBD1. Looked up from germline, CDR1 is SGHVS and CDR2 is FNYEAQ. The CDR3 is 16 amino acids. The CDR3, as DNA: TGTGGCAGCAGCTCAACCGGGACAGGGAGTAATTCACCCCTCCACTTT. Protein product: CGSSSTGTGSNSPLHF.

Only a few counts were recorded for this clonotype. The chain uses TRBV20-1 and TRBJ2-5, with TRBD2 identical over 7 bases. V lost 0 bases and J lost 2; bases outside the gene matches: 9. Germline CDR1 reads DFQATT; CDR2 reads SNEGSKA (reference sequence). There are 16 residues in the CDR3. CDR3 in amino acids: CSARDVVAGEQETQYF. CDR3 DNA: TGCAGTGCTAGAGATGTAGTAGCGGGCGAACAAGAGACCCAGTACTTC.

The rearrangement uses TRBV5-1 and TRBJ2-3, with D hard to call. The CDR3 is 14 amino acids. With 7 bases removed from V and 0 bases from J, the gap between germline ends came to 12 bases. Germline V gives CDR1 SGHRS, CDR2 YFSETQ. CDR3 DNA sequence: TGCGCCAGCGGCTATGACCACAGCACAGATACGCAGTATTTT. It encodes CASGYDHSTDTQYF.

This clonotype was found a few times. The CDR3 DNA reads TGTGCCAGCAGCTTAACGGGAGGGTTACACTACGAGCAGTACTTC. It encodes CASSLTGGLHYEQYF. V is TRBV11-2 and J is TRBJ2-7; the match to TRBD2 covers 8 bases. The CDR3 runs 15 residues. Germline-derived CDR1 and CDR2 are SGHAT and FQNNGV. The J segment lost 3 bases and the V segment lost 2 bases, leaving 6 bases of the junction unmatched.

This rearrangement joins TRBV20-1 to TRBJ2-7; TRBD1 aligns across 8 bases. Germline CDR1 and CDR2: DFQATT and SNEGSKA (reference sequence). CDR3 length: 18 residues. V shed 1 base and J 3 bases; nucleotides not matched to a gene: 17. The CDR3 DNA is TGCAGTGCTAGAGTCGCTGGTCCCCGGGACAGGACCCTCTACGAGCAGTACTTC. It yields the protein CSARVAGPRDRTLYEQYF.

The chain uses TRBV28 and TRBJ1-6; no firm D call. This CDR3 is built from 12 residues. Trimming pared 3 bases from V and 15 bases from J, leaving 12 bases between. Looked up from germline, CDR1 is MDHEN and CDR2 is SYDVKM. The DNA for the CDR3 is TGTGCCAGCAGTTTGCAGCCACGAGGCCTCCACTTT. Amino acids: CASSLQPRGLHF. The full variable domain, its missing parts supplied by reference TRBV28 and TRBJ1-6, is DVKVTQSSRYLVKRTGEKVFLECVQDMDHENMFWYRQDPGLGLRLIYFSYDVKMKEKGDIPEGYSVSREKKERFSLILESASTNQTSMYLCASSLQPRGLHFGNGTRLTVT.

V usage is TRBV10-3 and J usage is TRBJ2-2, with D perhaps TRBD1 (6 bases). There are 18 residues in the CDR3. Germline V gene data show CDR1 as ENHRY and CDR2 as SYGVKD. V was pared by 0 bases and J by 7 bases, with 21 bases between. In nucleotides, the CDR3 is TGTGCCATCAGTGAGTCGGGGCGAAGCACGGGACATGGCGGGGAGCTGTTTTTT. It yields the protein CAISESGRSTGHGGELFF.

The V gene is TRBV11-2, the J gene TRBJ2-7; D perhaps matches TRBD1 (5 bases). The germline gives CDR1 SGHAT, CDR2 FQNNGV. This CDR3 is built from 14 residues. V lost 5 bases to trimming and J lost 3 bases, with 14 bases between them. CDR3 sequence reads: CASSRVKGNYEQYF. CDR3 coding DNA: TGTGCCAGCAGCCGAGTAAAGGGGAACTACGAGCAGTACTTC.